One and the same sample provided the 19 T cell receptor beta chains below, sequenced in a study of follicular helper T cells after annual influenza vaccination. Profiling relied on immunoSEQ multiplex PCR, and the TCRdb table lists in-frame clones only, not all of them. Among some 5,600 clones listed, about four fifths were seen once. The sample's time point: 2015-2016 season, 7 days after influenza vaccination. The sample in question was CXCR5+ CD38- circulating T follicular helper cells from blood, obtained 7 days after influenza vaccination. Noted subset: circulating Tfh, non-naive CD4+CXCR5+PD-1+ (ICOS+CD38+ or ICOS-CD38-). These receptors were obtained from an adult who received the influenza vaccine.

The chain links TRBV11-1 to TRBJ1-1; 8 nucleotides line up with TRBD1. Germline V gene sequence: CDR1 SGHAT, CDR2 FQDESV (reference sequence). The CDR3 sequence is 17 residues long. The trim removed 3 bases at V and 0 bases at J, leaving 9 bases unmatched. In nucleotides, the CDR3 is TGTGCCAGCAGCTTCACCGGGACAGGTGAAGTGAACACTGAAGCTTTCTTT. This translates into CASSFTGTGEVNTEAFF.

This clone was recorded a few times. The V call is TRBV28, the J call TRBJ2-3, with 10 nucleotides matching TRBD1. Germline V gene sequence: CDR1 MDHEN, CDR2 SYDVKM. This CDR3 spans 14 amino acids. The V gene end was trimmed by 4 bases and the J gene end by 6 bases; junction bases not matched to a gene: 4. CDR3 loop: CASSSDRGSDTQYF. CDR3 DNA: TGTGCCAGCAGTTCGGACAGGGGGAGCGATACGCAGTATTTT.

The CDR3 here is CASSPGLGTDTQYF. DNA of the CDR3: TGCGCCAGCAGCCCTGGACTCGGGACAGATACGCAGTATTTT. The rearrangement uses TRBV5-1 and TRBJ2-3; TRBD2 is a possible D gene (5 bases). Trimming took off 4 bases at V and 3 bases at J, with 12 bases between the two ends. The CDR3 has 14 amino acids. From germline, CDR1 is SGHRS and CDR2 YFSETQ.

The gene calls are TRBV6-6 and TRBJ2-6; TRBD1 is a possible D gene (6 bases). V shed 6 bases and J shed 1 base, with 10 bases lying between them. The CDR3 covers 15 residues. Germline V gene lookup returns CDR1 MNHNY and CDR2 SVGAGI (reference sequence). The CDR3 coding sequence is TGTGCCAGCAGGCGCCAGGGGTCTGGGGCCAACGTCCTGACTTTC. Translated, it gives CASRRQGSGANVLTF.

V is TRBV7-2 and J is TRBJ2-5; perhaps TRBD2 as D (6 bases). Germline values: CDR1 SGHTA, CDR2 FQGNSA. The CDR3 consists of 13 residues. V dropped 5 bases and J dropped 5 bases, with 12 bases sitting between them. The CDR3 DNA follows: TGTGCCAGCAGCCCCGGGACTTTGGAGACCCAGTACTTC. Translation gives CASSPGTLETQYF.

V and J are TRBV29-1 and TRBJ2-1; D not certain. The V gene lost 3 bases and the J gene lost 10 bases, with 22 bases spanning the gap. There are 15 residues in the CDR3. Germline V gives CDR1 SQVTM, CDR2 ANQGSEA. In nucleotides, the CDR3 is TGCAGCGTTGACAATCAGGACCCAGCTACAAGGGAGCAGTTCTTC. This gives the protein CSVDNQDPATREQFF.

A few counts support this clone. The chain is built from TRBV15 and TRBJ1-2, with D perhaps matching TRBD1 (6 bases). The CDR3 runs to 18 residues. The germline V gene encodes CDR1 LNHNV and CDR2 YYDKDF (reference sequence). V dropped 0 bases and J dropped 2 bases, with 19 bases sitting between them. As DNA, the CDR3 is TGTGCCACCAGCAGAGACGTATTAACGGCAGGGGAAAACTATGGCTACACCTTC. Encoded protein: CATSRDVLTAGENYGYTF.

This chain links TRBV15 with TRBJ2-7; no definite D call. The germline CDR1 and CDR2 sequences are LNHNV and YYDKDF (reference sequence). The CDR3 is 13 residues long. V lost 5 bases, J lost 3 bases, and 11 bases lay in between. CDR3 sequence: CATSQRILYEQYF. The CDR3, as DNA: TGTGCCACCAGCCAACGGATACTCTACGAGCAGTACTTC.

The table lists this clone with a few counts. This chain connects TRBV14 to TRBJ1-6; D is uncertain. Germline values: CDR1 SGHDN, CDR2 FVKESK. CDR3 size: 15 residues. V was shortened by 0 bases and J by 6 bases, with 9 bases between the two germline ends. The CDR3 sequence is CASSQDRFANSPLHF. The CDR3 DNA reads TGTGCCAGCAGCCAAGACAGGTTTGCTAATTCACCCCTCCACTTT.

CDR3: CASSPRRAQGADTQYF. The CDR3 DNA is TGTGCCAGCAGCCCAAGGAGGGCACAGGGCGCAGATACGCAGTATTTT. This rearrangement joins TRBV4-2 to TRBJ2-3, with D perhaps given as TRBD1 or TRBD2 (6 bases each). V lost 4 bases and J lost 4, with 18 bases in between. This CDR3 has 16 residues. The germline V gene encodes CDR1 LGHNA and CDR2 YNFKEQ.

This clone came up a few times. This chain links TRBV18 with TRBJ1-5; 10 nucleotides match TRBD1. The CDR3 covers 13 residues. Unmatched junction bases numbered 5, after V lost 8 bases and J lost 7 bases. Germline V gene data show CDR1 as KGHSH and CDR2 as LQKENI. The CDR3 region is CASGTGEEQPQHF. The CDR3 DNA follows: TGTGCCAGCGGGACAGGGGAGGAACAGCCCCAGCATTTT.

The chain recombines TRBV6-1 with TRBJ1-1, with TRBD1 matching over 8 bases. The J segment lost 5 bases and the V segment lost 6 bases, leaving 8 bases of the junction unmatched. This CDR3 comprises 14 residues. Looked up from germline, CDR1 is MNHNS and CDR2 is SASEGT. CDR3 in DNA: TGTGCCAGCAGCGTGACAGGGGCGAGGACTGAAGCTTTCTTT. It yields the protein CASSVTGARTEAFF.

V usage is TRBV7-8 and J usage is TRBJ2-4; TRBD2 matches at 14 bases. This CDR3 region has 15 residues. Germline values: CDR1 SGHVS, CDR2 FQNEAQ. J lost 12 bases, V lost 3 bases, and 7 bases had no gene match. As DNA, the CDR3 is TGTGCCAGCAGCTTCGACGGGACTAGCGGGGGAGGTCAGTACTTC. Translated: CASSFDGTSGGGQYF. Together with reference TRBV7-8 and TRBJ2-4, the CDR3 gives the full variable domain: GAGVSQSPRYKVAKRGQDVALRCDPISGHVSLFWYQQALGQGPEFLTYFQNEAQLDKSGLPSDRFFAERPEGSVSTLKIQRTQQEDSAVYLCASSFDGTSGGGQYFGAGTRLSVL.

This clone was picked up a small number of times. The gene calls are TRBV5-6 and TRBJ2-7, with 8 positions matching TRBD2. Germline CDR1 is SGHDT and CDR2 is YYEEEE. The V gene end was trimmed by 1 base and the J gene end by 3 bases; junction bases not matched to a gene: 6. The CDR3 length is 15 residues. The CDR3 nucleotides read TGTGCCAGCAGCTTGTTGTCTAGCGGGCTCTACGAGCAGTACTTC. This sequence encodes CASSLLSSGLYEQYF. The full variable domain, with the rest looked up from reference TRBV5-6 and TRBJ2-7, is DAGVTQSPTHLIKTRGQQVTLRCSPKSGHDTVSWYQQALGQGPQFIFQYYEEEERQRGNFPDRFSGHQFPNYSSELNVNALLLGDSALYLCASSLLSSGLYEQYFGPGTRLTVT.

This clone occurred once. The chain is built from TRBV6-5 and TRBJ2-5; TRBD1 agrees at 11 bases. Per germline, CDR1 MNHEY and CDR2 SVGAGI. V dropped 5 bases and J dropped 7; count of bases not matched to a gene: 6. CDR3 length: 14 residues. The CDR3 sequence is CASSPDRGLGTQYF. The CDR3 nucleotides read TGTGCCAGCAGTCCGGACAGGGGGCTTGGGACCCAGTACTTC.

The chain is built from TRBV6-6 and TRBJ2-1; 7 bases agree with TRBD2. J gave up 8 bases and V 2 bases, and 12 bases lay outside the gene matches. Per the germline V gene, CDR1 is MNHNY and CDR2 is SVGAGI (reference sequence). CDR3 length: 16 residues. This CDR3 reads CASSYIRLAGDDEQFF. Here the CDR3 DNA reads TGTGCCAGCAGTTACATAAGACTAGCTGGAGATGATGAGCAGTTCTTC.

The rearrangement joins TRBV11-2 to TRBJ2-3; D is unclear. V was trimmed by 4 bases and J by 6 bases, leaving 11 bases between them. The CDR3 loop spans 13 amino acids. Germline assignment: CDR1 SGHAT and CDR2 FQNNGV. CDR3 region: CASSSQVKDTQYF. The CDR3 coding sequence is TGTGCCAGCAGCTCCCAGGTCAAGGATACGCAGTATTTT.

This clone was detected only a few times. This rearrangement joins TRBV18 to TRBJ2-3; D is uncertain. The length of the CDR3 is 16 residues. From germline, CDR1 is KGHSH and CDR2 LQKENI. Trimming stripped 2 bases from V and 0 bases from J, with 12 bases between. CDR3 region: CASSPGSGSSTDTQYF. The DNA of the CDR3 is TGTGCCAGCTCACCAGGGTCAGGCTCTAGCACAGATACGCAGTATTTT.

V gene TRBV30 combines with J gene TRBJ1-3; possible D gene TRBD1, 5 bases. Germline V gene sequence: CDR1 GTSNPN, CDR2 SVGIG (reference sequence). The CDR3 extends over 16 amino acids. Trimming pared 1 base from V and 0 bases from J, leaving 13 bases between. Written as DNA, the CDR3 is TGTGCCTGGAGTGCCCGGGACCCTAGCTCTGGAAACACCATATATTTT. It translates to CAWSARDPSSGNTIYF.